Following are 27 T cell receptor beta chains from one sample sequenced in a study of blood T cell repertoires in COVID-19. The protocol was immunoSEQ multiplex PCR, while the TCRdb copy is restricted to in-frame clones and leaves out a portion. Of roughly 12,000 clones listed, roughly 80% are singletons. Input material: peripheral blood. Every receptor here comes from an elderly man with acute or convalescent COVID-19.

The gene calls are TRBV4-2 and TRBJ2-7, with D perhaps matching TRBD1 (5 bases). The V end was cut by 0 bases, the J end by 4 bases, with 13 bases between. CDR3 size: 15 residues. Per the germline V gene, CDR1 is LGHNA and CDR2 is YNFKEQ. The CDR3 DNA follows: TGTGCCAGCAGCCAAGATCACCCAGGGATATACGAGCAGTACTTC. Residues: CASSQDHPGIYEQYF.

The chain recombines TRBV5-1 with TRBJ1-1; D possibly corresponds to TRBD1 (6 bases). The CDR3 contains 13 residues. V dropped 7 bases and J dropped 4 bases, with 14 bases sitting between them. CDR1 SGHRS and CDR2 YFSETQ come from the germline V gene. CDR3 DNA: TGCGCCAGCGGGTTCGGGGGGCTCACTGAAGCTTTCTTT. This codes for CASGFGGLTEAFF.

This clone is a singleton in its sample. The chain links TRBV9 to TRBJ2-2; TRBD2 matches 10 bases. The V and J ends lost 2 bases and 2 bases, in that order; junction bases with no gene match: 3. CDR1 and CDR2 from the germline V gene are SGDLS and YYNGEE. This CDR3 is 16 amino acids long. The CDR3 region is CASSVLAGDNTGELFF. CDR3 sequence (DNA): TGTGCCAGCAGCGTCCTAGCGGGGGATAACACCGGGGAGCTGTTTTTT. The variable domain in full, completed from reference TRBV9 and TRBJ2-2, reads DSGVTQTPKHLITATGQRVTLRCSPRSGDLSVYWYQQSLDQGLQFLIQYYNGEERAKGNILERFSAQQFPDLHSELNLSSLELGDSALYFCASSVLAGDNTGELFFGEGSRLTVL.

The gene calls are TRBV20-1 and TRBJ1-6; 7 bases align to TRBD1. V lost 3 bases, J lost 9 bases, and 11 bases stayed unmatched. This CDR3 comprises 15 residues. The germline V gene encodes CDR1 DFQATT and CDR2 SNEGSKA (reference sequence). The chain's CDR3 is CSASPLQGSSSPLHF. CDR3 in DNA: TGCAGTGCTAGTCCCCTACAGGGGTCTAGTTCACCCCTCCACTTT.

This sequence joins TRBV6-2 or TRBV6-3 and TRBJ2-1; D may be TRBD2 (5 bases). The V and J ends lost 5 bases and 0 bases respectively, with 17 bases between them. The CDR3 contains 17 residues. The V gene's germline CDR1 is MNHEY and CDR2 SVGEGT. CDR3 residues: CASSQAKTGSSYNEQFF. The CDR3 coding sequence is TGTGCCAGCAGTCAGGCCAAGACGGGAAGCTCCTACAATGAGCAGTTCTTC.

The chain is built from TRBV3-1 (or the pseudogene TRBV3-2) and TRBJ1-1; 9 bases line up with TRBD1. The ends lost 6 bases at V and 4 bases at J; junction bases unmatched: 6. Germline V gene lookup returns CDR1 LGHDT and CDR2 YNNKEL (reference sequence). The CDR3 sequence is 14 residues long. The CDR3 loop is CASSENRGLTEAFF. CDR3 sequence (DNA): TGTGCCAGCAGTGAAAACAGGGGGCTCACTGAAGCTTTCTTT.

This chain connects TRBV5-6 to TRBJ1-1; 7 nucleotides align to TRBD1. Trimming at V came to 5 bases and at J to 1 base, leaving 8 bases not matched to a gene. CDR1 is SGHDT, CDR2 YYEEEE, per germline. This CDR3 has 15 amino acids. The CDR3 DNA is TGTGCCAGCAGAGACAGGGCATCGGGGAACACTGAAGCTTTCTTT. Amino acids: CASRDRASGNTEAFF.

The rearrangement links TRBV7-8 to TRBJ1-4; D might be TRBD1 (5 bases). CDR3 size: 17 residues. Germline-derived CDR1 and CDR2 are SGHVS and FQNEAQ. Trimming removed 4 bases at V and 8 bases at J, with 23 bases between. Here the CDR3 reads CASSSYRMQGGNEKLFF. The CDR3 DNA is TGTGCCAGCAGCTCCTACCGCATGCAGGGTGGAAACGAAAAACTGTTTTTT.

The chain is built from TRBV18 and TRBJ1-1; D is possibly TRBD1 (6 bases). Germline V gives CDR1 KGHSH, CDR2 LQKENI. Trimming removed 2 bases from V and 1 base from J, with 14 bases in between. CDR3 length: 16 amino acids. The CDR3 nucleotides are TGTGCCAGCTCACCAGGGGTGGGGGGGGCGAACACTGAAGCTTTCTTT. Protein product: CASSPGVGGANTEAFF.

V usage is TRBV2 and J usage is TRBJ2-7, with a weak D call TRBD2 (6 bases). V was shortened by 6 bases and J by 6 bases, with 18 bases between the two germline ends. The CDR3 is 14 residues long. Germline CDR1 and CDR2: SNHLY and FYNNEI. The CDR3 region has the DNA TGTGCCAGCAGGCCCCGGAGGGCCCTAGGCGAGCAGTACTTC. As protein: CASRPRRALGEQYF. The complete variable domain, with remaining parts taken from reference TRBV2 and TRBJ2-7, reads EPEVTQTPSHQVTQMGQEVILRCVPISNHLYFYWYRQILGQKVEFLVSFYNNEISEKSEIFDDQFSVERPDGSNFTLKIRSTKLEDSAMYFCASRPRRALGEQYFGPGTRLTVT.

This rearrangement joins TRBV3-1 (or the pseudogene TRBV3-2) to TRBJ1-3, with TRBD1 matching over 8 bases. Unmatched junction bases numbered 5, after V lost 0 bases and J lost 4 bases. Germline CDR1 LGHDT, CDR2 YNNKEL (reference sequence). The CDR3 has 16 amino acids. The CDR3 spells CASSQDGRGPGNTIYF. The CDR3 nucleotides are TGTGCCAGCAGCCAAGATGGCAGGGGGCCGGGAAACACCATATATTTT.

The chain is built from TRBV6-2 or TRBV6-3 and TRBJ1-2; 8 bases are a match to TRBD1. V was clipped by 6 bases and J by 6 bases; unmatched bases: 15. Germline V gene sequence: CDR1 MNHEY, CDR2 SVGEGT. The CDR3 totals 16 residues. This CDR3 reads CASSPQGANWADGYTF. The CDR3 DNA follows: TGTGCCAGCAGCCCTCAGGGGGCAAATTGGGCGGATGGCTACACCTTC.

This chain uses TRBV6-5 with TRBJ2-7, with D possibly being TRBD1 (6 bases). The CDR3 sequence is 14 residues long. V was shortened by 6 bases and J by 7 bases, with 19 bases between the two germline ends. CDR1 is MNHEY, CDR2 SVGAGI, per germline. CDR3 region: CASSASFQGKEQYF. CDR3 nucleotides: TGTGCCAGCAGCGCGTCTTTCCAGGGGAAAGAGCAGTACTTC.

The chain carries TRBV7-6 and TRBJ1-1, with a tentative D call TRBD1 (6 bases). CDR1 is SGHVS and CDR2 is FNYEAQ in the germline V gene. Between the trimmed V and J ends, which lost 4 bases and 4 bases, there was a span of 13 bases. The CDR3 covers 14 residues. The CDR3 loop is CASSSYRVGTEAFF. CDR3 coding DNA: TGTGCCAGCAGCTCATACAGGGTGGGCACTGAAGCTTTCTTT.

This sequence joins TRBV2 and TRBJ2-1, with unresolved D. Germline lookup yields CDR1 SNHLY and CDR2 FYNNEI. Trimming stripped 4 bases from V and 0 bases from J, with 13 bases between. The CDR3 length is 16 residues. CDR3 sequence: CASSGRVASSYNEQFF. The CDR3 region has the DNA TGTGCCAGCAGTGGTCGGGTCGCTAGCTCCTACAATGAGCAGTTCTTC.

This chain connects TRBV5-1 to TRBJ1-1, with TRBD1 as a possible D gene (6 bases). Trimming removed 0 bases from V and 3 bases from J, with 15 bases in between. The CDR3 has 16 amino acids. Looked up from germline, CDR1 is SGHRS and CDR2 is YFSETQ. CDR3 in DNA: TGCGCCAGCAGCTTGGCCATGGGGGCGCGCTACACTGAAGCTTTCTTT. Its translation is CASSLAMGARYTEAFF.

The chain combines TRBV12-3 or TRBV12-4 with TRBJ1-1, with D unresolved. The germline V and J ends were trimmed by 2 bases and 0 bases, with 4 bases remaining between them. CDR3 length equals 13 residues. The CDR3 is CASSLRVNTEAFF. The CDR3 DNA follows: TGTGCCAGCAGTTTACGGGTGAACACTGAAGCTTTCTTT.

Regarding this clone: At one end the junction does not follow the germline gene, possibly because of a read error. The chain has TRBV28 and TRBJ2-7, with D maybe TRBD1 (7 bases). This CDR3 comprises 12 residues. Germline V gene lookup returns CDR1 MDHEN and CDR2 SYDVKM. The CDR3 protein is CASSLMGQGGDF. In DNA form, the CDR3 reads TGTGCCAGCAGTTTAATGGGCCAGGGGGGAGACTTC.

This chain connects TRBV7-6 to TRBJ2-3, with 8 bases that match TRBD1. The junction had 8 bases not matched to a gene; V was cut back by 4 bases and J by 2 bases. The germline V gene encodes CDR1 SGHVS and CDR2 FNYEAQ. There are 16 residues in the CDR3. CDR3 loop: CASSSTGAHYTDTQYF. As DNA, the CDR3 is TGTGCCAGCAGCTCGACAGGGGCCCACTACACAGATACGCAGTATTTT.

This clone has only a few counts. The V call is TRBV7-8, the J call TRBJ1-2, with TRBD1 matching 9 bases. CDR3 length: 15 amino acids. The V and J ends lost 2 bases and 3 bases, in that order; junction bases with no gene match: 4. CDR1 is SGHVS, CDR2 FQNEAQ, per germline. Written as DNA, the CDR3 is TGTGCCAGCAGCTTAAAGCGGACAGGGGACTATGGCTACACCTTC. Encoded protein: CASSLKRTGDYGYTF. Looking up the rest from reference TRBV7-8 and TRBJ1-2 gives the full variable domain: GAGVSQSPRYKVAKRGQDVALRCDPISGHVSLFWYQQALGQGPEFLTYFQNEAQLDKSGLPSDRFFAERPEGSVSTLKIQRTQQEDSAVYLCASSLKRTGDYGYTFGSGTRLTVV.

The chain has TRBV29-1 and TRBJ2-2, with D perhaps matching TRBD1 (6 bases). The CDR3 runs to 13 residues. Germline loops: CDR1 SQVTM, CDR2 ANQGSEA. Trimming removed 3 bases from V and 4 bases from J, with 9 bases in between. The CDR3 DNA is TGCAGCGTTGACAGGGGTCGCACCGGGGAGCTGTTTTTT. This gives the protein CSVDRGRTGELFF.

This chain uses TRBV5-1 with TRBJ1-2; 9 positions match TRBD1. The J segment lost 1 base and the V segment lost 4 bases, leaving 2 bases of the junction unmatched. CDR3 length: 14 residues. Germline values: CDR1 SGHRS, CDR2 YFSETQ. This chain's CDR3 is CASSQGQGNYGYTF. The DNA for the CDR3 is TGCGCCAGCAGCCAGGGACAGGGTAACTATGGCTACACCTTC.

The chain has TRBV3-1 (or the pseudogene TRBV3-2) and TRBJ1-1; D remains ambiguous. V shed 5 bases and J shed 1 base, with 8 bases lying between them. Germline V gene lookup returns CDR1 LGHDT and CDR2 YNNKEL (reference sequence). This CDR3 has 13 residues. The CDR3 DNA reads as TGTGCCAGCAGCGTTACACAGAACACTGAAGCTTTCTTT. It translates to CASSVTQNTEAFF.

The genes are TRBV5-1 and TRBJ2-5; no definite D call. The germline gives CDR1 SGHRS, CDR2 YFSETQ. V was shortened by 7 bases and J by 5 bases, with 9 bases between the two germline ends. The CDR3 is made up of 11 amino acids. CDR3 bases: TGCGCCAGCCAATTGAGGGAGACCCAGTACTTC. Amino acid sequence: CASQLRETQYF.

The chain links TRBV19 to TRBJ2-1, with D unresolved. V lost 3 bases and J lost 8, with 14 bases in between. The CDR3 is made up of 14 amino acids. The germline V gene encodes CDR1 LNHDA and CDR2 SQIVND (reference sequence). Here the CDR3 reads CASSIARIPDEQFF. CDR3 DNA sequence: TGTGCCAGTAGTATCGCTAGGATTCCGGATGAGCAGTTCTTC.

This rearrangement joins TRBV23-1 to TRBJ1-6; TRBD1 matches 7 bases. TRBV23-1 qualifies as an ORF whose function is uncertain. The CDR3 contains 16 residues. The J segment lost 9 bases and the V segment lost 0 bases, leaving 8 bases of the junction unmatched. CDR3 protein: CASSQSTGRWSSPLHF. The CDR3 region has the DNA TGCGCCAGCAGTCAATCGACAGGGCGATGGAGTTCACCCCTCCACTTT.

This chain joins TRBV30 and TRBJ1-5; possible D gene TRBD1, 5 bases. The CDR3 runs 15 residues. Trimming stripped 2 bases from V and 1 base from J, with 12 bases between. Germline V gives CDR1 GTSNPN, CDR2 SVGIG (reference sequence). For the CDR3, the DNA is TGTGCCTGGAGTCCCCAGGGTTTCAGCAATCAGCCCCAGCATTTT. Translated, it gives CAWSPQGFSNQPQHF.